This entry is about one T cell receptor beta chain. The record originates from a study of blood T cell repertoires in COVID-19. About the research overall: Acute-phase and convalescent COVID-19 samples originated in the United States, Italy and Spain. Nucleic acid was either cDNA or gDNA, and it came from T cells, B-cell-depleted T cells, or PBMCs.

Generated by immunoSEQ multiplex PCR, the TCRdb table keeps only in-frame clones and is missing some. The table includes about 220,000 clones, around 81% detected once. The CDR3 consists of 11 residues. V was trimmed by 3 bases and J by 7 bases, leaving 7 bases between them. Per the germline V gene, CDR1 is DFQATT and CDR2 is SNEGSKA (reference sequence). The sequencing input was peripheral blood. V is TRBV20-1 and J is TRBJ2-1; perhaps TRBD1 as D (5 bases). This TCR was sampled from a woman aged 55-70 years with acute or convalescent COVID-19. The DNA of the CDR3 is TGCAGTGCTAGTAGGGGAAATGAGCAGTTCTTC. Encoded protein: CSASRGNEQFF.